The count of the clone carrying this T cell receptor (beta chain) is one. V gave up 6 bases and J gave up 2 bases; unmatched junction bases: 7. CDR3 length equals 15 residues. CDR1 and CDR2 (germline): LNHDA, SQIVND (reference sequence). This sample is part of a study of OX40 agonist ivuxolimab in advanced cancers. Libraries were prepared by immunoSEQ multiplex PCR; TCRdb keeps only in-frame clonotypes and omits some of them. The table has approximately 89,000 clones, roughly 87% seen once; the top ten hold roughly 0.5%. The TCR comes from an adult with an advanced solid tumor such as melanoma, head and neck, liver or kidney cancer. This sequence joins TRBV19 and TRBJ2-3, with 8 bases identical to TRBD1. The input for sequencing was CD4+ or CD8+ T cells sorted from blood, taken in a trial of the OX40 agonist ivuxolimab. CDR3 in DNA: TGTGCCAGTAGGGGGACAGGACCTATCACAGATACGCAGTATTTT. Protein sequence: CASRGTGPITDTQYF.